This T cell receptor (beta chain) appears in the sequencing data of a study of spatial heterogeneity in lung cancer. Study overall: When available, follow-up PBMC samples taken a median of roughly two years after resection were sequenced. The study consistently detected more beta-chain than alpha-chain sequences.

Study-wide findings and caveats: Detection of ubiquitous tumor TCRs in blood was higher at resection than follow-up.

TCRdb passed the 5' RACE reads through MiXCR, listing each CDR3 protein once. The table has 95,000 to 130,000 distinct CDR3 sequences, 9.5% to 15% seen once. Time point given: blood at routine non-recurrence follow-up after resection. From tumor, nontumor lung or frozen PBMC, whole RNA was taken unsorted for sequencing. This clonotype appeared many times. Its antigen is unknown. This sequence was found in a male donor with early-stage non-small cell lung cancer. The sample was PBMCs, taken at follow-up.

CDR3 sequence (DNA): TGCAGTGCTAGGGAGCCGGGACTATATTCCTACCAGTACTTC. Its protein is CSAREPGLYSYQYF. J is TRBJ2-7 and V is TRBV20-1; 7 positions match TRBD2. Germline V gene sequence: CDR1 DFQATT, CDR2 SNEGSKA (reference sequence). The CDR3 extends over 14 amino acids. The V gene end was trimmed by 3 bases and the J gene end by 10 bases; junction bases not matched to a gene: 15.